Detailed here is one T cell receptor beta chain. Its antigen is unknown. Base-call qualities are not available, and no considerably larger clone is one nucleotide away. Synthesis of TCR cDNA relied on 5'RACE template switching, a step that introduced a universal primer site along with unique molecular identifiers. Priming of cDNA synthesis was performed from both the TCR alpha and TCR beta constant segments. Library amplification involved two PCR steps, and the second step added sample barcodes and sequencing adapters. Sequencing of libraries was done on Illumina HiSeq 2500 (2x100 bp) or NovaSeq (2x150 bp). For the original study's pipeline: MIGEC was used to demultiplex reads and collapse the reads into UMI consensus sequences, and MiXCR was used for V(D)J alignment. Vaccine-responding clonotypes were identified with edgeR using replicate PBMC samples, with FDR below 0.01 and a log2 fold change above 5 up to day 15 being required. Each bulk clonotype was labeled CD4 or CD8 based on which sequenced repertoire, CD4 or CD8, contained the clonotype at higher abundance. TCRdb passed the public sequencing reads through fastp at Q25 and MiXCR, retaining productive beta sequences. Every distinct CDR3 protein forms one entry, paired with its most common genes and DNA. The authors' filters were not applied to this entry. Counted in this sample were around 590,000 distinct CDR3 sequences; roughly 12% of them appeared once. The ten biggest clones cover about 16% of the sample.

The treatment or condition label, read with the paper, signifies: live attenuated yellow fever vaccine strain. Two biological replicates of bulk PBMCs were collected at each blood-draw timepoint. PBMCs were isolated from peripheral blood using a standard Ficoll-Paque protocol. TriZol was used to extract RNA from bulk PBMCs, CD4 and CD8 fractions, and dextramer-positive and dextramer-negative fractions. The source of the sample is a study of T cells after yellow fever vaccination (dated by TCRdb to the late 2010s). In terms of the full investigation: Libraries from fractions with low cell numbers were prepared with the SMART-Seq v4 Ultra Low Input RNA kit. Bulk TCR alpha and beta repertoires were sequenced longitudinally to track T-cell clones before and after primary and booster YFV17D yellow fever vaccination. Two healthy male donors, one aged 18 to 30 and one aged 30 to 39 years, were included in the cohort. Blood samples were taken at several timepoints before and after primary and secondary immunization, and bulk PBMC replicates and cell subsets were isolated. What the authors observed across the whole study: A small share of clonotypes was detected in both CD4 and CD8 compartments, with the overlap likely arising from convergent recombination. After the booster, most of the clones that had expanded following primary vaccination were detected again (just under 97% of CD4 and roughly 88% of CD8), which suggests that memory was broadly maintained. Because only a couple of donors were included in the study, the extent to which the findings can be generalized is limited. Compared with the primary T-cell response, the secondary T-cell response was weaker but faster, peaking on day 5 rather than day 15. FACS-sorted repertoires could contain abundant contaminating clonotypes from the bulk population, so computational filtering was required.

This sequence was found in a man aged 25-40 years who received the YFV17D yellow fever vaccine. Specimen: PBMCs, collected on the day of the yellow fever booster vaccination.

In nucleotides, the sequence is TGCGCCAGCAACCGGGACGGAGAGCAGTATTTT. This is translated as CASNRDGEQYF. This chain joins TRBV5-1 to TRBJ2-3; the D call is tentative, TRBD1 or TRBD2, as each matches 5 bases. The germline V gene specifies SGHRS as CDR1 and YFSETQ as CDR2. There are 11 amino acids in the CDR3, from cysteine to phenylalanine inclusive. The kept DNA is CDR3 alone, 33 bases in frame from the first base. Trimming costs V 6 bases and J 11 bases, and their ends lie 13 bases apart.